This record looks at one TCR beta chain sequence and its context. The data stem from a study of CXCR3-negative and CXCR3-positive naive CD8 T cells. The TRB cDNA libraries were prepared by 5' RACE with UMI labels. TCRdb reworked the 5' RACE reads into one entry per CDR3 protein, no DNA. This sample's table has roughly 50,000 distinct CDR3 sequences. This TCR was recovered from a human donor in good health. Some clones in this sample may be carry-over from other donors' samples. The sequenced sample consisted of memory CD8+ T cells from blood.

CDR3: CASSQELPGTGIEQYF. V gene TRBV3-1 combines with J gene TRBJ2-7; TCRdb lists TRBD1, though no DNA is available to test this call. Germline lookup yields CDR1 LGHDT and CDR2 YNNKEL (reference sequence). The CDR3 has 16 residues.